The entry that follows covers one TCR beta chain sequence. Its antigen remains unidentified. A much bigger clone sits one base away, suggesting this may be a read error. No conserved phenylalanine or tryptophan is present at the end of the CDR3, so a read error is the likely explanation. Each CDR3 protein is one row after TCRdb ran MiXCR on the PCR reads. Of approximately 500,000 distinct CDR3 sequences in the sample, around 21% are singletons; the top ten hold about 0.8%. The data belong to a study of molecular identifiers for immune sequencing clone quantification. Across the study: Replicates split RNA from around 20,000 or 99,000 naive CD8 cells five ways, and the researchers sequenced four portions. The study's findings and limits: Identical TCR molecules can share a barcode, and this sharing could underestimate highly expanded clone sizes.

V gave up 0 bases and J gave up 6 bases, with 14 bases separating them. The CDR3 is 14 residues long. The V gene's germline CDR1 is GTSNPN and CDR2 SVGIG (reference sequence). This chain joins TRBV30 and TRBJ1-2; the D gene is possibly TRBD1 (6 bases). Sequenced: naive CD8+ T cells from blood, with Jurkat cell RNA spiked in. Sample subset: FACS-sorted CD8+CD4-CCR7+CD45RA+ naive T cells. The receptor was derived from a human donor in good health. Some libraries in this study had Jurkat cell RNA spiked in. CDR3 residues: CAWSVEPGADGYTS. The CDR3 DNA reads TGTGCCTGGAGTGTCGAACCGGGGGCGGATGGCTACACCTCC.